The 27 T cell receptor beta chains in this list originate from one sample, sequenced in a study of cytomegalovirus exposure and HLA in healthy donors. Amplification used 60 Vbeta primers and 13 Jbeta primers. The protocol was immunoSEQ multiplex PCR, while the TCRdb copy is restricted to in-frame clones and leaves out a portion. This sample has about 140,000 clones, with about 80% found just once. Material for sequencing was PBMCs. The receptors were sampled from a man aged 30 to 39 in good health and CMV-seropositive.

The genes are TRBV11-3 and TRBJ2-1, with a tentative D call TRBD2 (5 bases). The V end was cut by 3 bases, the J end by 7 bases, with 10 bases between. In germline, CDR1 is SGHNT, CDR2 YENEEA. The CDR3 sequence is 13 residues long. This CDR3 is CASSFSRGNEQFF. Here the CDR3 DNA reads TGTGCCAGCAGCTTCTCCCGAGGGAATGAGCAGTTCTTC.

The CDR3 sequence is CASSPSRSTGGLNEQFF. In DNA form, the CDR3 reads TGTGCCAGCAGCCCATCTAGATCGACGGGAGGTTTGAATGAGCAGTTCTTC. The chain combines TRBV7-3 with TRBJ2-1; 7 bases are a match to TRBD2. There are 17 residues in the CDR3. The germline V gene has CDR1 SGHTA and CDR2 FQGTGA. The trim removed 5 bases at V and 7 bases at J, leaving 17 bases unmatched.

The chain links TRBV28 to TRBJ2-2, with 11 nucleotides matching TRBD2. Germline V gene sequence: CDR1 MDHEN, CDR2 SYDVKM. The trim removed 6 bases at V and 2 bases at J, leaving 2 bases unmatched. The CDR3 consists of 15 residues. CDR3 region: CASRGTSGNTGELFF. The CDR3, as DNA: TGTGCCAGCAGGGGGACTAGCGGCAACACCGGGGAGCTGTTTTTT.

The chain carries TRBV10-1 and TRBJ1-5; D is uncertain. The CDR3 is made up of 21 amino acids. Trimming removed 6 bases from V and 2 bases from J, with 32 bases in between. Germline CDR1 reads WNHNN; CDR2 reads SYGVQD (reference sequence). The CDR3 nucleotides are TGCGCCAGCAGATCCGGGTTGGCCCTCATCCAAACCCGAGATGGCAATCAGCCCCAGCATTTT. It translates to CASRSGLALIQTRDGNQPQHF.

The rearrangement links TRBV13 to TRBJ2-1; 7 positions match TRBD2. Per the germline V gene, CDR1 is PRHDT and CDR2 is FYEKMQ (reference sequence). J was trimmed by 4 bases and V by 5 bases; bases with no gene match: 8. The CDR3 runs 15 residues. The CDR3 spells CASSAGVGAYNEQFF. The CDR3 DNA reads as TGTGCCAGCAGCGCGGGGGTGGGAGCATACAATGAGCAGTTCTTC.

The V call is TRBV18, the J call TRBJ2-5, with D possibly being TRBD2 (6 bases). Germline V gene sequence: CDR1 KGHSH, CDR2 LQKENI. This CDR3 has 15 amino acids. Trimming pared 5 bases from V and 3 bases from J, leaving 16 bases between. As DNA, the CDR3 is TGTGCCAGCTCAGCCTATACCGGGGGAAAAGAGACCCAGTACTTC. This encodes CASSAYTGGKETQYF.

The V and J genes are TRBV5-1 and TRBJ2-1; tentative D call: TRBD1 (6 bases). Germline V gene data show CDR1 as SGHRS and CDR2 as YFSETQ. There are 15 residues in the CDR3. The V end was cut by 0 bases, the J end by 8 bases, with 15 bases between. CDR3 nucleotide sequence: TGCGCCAGCAGCTTGGATGGCAGGGGAAAGGATGAGCAGTTCTTC. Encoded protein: CASSLDGRGKDEQFF.

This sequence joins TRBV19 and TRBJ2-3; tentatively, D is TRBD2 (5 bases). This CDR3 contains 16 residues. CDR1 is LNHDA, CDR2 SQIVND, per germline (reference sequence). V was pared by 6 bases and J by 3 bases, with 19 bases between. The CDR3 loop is CASSRRRTSQTDTQYF. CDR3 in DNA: TGTGCCAGTAGCCGCAGGAGGACCTCGCAAACAGATACGCAGTATTTT.

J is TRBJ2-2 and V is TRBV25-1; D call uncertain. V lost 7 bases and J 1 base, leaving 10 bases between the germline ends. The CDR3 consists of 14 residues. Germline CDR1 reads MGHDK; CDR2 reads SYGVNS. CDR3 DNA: TGTGCCAGCACTTCTCCCGGGAACACCGGGGAGCTGTTTTTT. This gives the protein CASTSPGNTGELFF.

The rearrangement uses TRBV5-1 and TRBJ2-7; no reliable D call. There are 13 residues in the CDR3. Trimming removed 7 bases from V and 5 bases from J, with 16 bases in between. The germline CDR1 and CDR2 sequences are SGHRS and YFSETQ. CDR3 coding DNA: TGCGCCAGCCGGTCCGACCCACGGGACGAGCAGTACTTC. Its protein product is CASRSDPRDEQYF.

The CDR3 region has the DNA TGTGCCAGCAGTCCCATATGGCGGGGGACAGGGGCCGCTTACTTAAATGAAAAACTGTTTTTT. It translates to CASSPIWRGTGAAYLNEKLFF. The chain combines TRBV28 with TRBJ1-4, with 10 bases identical to TRBD1. The CDR3 spans 21 residues. J lost 5 bases, V lost 5 bases, and 23 bases had no gene match. Germline V CDR1 and CDR2: MDHEN, SYDVKM.

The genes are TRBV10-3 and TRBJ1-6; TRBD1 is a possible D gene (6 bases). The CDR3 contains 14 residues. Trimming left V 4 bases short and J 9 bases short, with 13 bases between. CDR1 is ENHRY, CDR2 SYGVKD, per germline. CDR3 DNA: TGTGCCATCAGTGCGGGGGGGCAGGGTTCACCCCTCCACTTT. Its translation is CAISAGGQGSPLHF.

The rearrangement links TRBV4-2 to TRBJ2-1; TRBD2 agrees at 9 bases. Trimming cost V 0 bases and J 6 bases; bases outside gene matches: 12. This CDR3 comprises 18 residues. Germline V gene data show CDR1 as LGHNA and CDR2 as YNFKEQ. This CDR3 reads CASSQEGAGGTRGNEQFF. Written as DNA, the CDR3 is TGTGCCAGCAGCCAAGAAGGGGCGGGAGGGACGCGGGGCAATGAGCAGTTCTTC.

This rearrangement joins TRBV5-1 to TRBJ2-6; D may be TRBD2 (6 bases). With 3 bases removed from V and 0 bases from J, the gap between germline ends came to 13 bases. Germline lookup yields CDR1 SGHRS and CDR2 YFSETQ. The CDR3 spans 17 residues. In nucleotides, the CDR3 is TGCGCCAGCAGCTCCGGGACGGGGGTCTCTGGGGCCAACGTCCTGACTTTC. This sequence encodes CASSSGTGVSGANVLTF.

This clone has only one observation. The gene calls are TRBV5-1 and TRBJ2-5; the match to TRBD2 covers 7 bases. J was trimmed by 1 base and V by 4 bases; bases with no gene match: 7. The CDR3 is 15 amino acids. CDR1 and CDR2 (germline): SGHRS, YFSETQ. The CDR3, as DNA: TGCGCCAGCAGCCCCTCGAGCGGGATCCAAGAGACCCAGTACTTC. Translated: CASSPSSGIQETQYF. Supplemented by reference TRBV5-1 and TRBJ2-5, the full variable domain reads KAGVTQTPRYLIKTRGQQVTLSCSPISGHRSVSWYQQTPGQGLQFLFEYFSETQRNKGNFPGRFSGRQFSNSRSEMNVSTLELGDSALYLCASSPSSGIQETQYFGPGTRLLVL.

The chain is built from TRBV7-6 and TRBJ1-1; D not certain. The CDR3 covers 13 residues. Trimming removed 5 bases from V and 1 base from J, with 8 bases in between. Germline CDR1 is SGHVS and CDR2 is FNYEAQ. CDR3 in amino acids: CASSQTANTEAFF. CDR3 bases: TGTGCCAGCAGCCAAACAGCGAACACTGAAGCTTTCTTT.

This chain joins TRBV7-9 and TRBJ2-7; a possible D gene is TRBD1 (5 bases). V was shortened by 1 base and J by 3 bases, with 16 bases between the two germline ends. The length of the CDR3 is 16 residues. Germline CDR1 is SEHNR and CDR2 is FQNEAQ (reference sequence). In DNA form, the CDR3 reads TGTGCCAGCAGCTTAGAAGACAGCCCTTCCCTCTACGAGCAGTACTTC. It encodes CASSLEDSPSLYEQYF. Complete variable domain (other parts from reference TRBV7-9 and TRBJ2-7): DTGVSQNPRHKITKRGQNVTFRCDPISEHNRLYWYRQTLGQGPEFLTYFQNEAQLEKSRLLSDRFSAERPKGSFSTLEIQRTEQGDSAMYLCASSLEDSPSLYEQYFGPGTRLTVT.

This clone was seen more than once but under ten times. The CDR3 region has the DNA TGTGCCAGCAGCCAAGTTGACTTCCCTGAAGCTTTCTTT. It translates to CASSQVDFPEAFF. V and J are TRBV4-2 and TRBJ1-1; no definite D call. This CDR3 is built from 13 residues. The V end was cut by 1 base, the J end by 6 bases, with 9 bases between. Germline V gene lookup returns CDR1 LGHNA and CDR2 YNFKEQ.

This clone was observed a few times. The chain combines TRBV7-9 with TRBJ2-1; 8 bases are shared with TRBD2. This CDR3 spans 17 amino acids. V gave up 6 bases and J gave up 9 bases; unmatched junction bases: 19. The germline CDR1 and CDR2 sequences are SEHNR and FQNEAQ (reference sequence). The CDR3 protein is CASRYGRAGDSGGEQFF. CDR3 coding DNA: TGTGCCAGCAGATACGGCAGAGCGGGAGACTCTGGCGGTGAGCAGTTCTTC.

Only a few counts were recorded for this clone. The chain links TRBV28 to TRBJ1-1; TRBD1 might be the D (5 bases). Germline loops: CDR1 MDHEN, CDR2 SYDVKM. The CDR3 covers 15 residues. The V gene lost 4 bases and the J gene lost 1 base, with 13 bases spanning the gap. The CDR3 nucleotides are TGTGCCAGCAGTTCCCAGGGTATTGGGAACACTGAAGCTTTCTTT. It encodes CASSSQGIGNTEAFF.

In DNA, the CDR3 is TGTGCCAGCTCACCAAGAAAGGGGGCCCCTAATGAAAAACTGTTTTTT. It is translated as CASSPRKGAPNEKLFF. V usage is TRBV18 and J usage is TRBJ1-4; 7 bases agree with TRBD1. V dropped 2 bases and J dropped 3; count of bases not matched to a gene: 6. The germline gives CDR1 KGHSH, CDR2 LQKENI. The length of the CDR3 is 16 residues.

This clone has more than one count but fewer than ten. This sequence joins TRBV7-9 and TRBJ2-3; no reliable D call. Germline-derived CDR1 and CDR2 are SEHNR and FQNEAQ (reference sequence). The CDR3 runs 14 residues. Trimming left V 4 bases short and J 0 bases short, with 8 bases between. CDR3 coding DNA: TGTGCCAGCAGCTGGGCCAAGAGCACAGATACGCAGTATTTT. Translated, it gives CASSWAKSTDTQYF. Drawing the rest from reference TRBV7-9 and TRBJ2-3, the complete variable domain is DTGVSQNPRHKITKRGQNVTFRCDPISEHNRLYWYRQTLGQGPEFLTYFQNEAQLEKSRLLSDRFSAERPKGSFSTLEIQRTEQGDSAMYLCASSWAKSTDTQYFGPGTRLTVL.

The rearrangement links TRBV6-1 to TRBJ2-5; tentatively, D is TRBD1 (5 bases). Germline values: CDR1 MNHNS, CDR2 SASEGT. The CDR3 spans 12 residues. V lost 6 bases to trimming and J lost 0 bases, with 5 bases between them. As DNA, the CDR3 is TGTGCCAGCAGCAGGGACCAAGAGACCCAGTACTTC. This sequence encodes CASSRDQETQYF.

The CDR3 region is CASTPTSWSSYNEQFF. DNA of the CDR3: TGTGCCAGCACCCCGACTAGCTGGAGCTCCTACAATGAGCAGTTCTTC. This chain uses TRBV5-4 with TRBJ2-1, with 7 bases fitting TRBD2. The CDR3 totals 16 residues. The trim removed 6 bases at V and 0 bases at J, leaving 9 bases unmatched. The V gene's germline CDR1 is SGHNT and CDR2 YYREEE (reference sequence).

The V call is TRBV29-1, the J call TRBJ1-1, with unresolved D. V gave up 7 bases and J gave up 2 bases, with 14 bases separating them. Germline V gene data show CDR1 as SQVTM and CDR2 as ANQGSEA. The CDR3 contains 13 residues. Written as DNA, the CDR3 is TGCAGCGCCAACGACGGGAGAAACACTGAAGCTTTCTTT. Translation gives CSANDGRNTEAFF.

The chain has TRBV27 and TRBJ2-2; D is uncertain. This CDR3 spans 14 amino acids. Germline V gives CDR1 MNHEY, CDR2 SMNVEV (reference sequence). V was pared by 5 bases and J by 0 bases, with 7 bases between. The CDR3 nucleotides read TGTGCCAGCAGTGAGAACTCGAACACCGGGGAGCTGTTTTTT. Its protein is CASSENSNTGELFF.

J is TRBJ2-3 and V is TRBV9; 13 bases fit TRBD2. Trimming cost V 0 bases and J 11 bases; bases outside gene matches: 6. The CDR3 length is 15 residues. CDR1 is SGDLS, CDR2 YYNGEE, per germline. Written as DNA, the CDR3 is TGTGCCAGCAGCGTAGGGACTAGCGGGGGCGGCGGGCAGTATTTT. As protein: CASSVGTSGGGGQYF. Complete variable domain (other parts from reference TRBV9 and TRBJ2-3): DSGVTQTPKHLITATGQRVTLRCSPRSGDLSVYWYQQSLDQGLQFLIQYYNGEERAKGNILERFSAQQFPDLHSELNLSSLELGDSALYFCASSVGTSGGGGQYFGPGTRLTVL.